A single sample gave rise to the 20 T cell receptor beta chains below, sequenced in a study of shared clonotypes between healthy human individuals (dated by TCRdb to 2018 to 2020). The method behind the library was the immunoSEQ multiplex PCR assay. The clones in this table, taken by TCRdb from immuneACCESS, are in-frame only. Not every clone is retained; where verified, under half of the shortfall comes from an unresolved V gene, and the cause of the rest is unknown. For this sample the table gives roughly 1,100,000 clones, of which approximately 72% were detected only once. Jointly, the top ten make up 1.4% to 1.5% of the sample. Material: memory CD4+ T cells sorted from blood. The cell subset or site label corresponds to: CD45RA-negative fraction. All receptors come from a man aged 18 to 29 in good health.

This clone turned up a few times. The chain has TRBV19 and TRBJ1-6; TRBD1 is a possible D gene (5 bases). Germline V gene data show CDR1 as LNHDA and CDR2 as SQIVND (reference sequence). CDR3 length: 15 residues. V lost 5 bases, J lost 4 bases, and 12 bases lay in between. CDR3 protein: CASSRGTEYNSPLHF. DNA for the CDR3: TGTGCCAGTAGTCGGGGGACGGAGTATAATTCACCCCTCCACTTT.

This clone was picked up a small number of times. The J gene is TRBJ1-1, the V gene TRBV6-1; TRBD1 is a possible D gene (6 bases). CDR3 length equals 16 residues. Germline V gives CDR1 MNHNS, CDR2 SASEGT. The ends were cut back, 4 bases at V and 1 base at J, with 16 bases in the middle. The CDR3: CASSALLDRRNTEAFF. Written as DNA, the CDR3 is TGTGCCAGCAGTGCCCTTCTCGACAGGAGGAACACTGAAGCTTTCTTT.

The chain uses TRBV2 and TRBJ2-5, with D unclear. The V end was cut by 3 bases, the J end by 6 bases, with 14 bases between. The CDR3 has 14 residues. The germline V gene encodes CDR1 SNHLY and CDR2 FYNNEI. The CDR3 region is CASSESAAKKTQYF. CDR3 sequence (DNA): TGTGCCAGCAGTGAGTCCGCAGCAAAAAAGACCCAGTACTTC.

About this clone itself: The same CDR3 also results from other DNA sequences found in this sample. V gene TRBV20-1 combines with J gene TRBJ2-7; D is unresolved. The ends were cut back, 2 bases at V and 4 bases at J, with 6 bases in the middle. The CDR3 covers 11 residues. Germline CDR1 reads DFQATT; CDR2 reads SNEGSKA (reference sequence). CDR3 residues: CSARMGYEQYF. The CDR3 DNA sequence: TGCAGTGCTAGAATGGGTTACGAGCAGTACTTC.

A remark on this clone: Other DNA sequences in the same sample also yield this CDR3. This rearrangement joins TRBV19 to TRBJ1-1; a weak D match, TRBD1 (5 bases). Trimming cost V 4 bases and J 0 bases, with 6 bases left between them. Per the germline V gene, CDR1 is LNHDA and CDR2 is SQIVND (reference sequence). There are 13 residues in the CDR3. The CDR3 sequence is CASSKTVNTEAFF. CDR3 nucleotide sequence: TGTGCCAGTAGTAAGACAGTGAACACTGAAGCTTTCTTT.

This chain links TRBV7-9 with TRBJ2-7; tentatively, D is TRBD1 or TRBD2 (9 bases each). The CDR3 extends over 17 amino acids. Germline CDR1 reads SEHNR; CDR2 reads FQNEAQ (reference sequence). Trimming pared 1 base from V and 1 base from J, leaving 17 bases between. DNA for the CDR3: TGTGCCAGCAGCTTAGTGCGGGGGGGACAGGGATCCTACGAGCAGTACTTC. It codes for CASSLVRGGQGSYEQYF. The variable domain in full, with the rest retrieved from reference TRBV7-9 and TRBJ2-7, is DTGVSQNPRHKITKRGQNVTFRCDPISEHNRLYWYRQTLGQGPEFLTYFQNEAQLEKSRLLSDRFSAERPKGSFSTLEIQRTEQGDSAMYLCASSLVRGGQGSYEQYFGPGTRLTVT.

DNA for the CDR3: TGTGCCAGCAGCTTAGATGGGAGGACAGACAATGAGCAGTTCTTC. Protein product: CASSLDGRTDNEQFF. The V gene is TRBV11-3, the J gene TRBJ2-1; either TRBD1 or TRBD2 may fit D (6 bases each). The germline V gene encodes CDR1 SGHNT and CDR2 YENEEA. The CDR3 contains 15 residues. V lost 0 bases and J 5 bases, leaving 11 bases between the germline ends.

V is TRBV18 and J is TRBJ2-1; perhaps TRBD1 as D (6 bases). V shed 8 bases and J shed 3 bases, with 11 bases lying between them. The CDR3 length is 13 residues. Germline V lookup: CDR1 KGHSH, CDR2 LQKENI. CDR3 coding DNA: TGTGCCAGCGGCCAGGGGTTCTACAATGAGCAGTTCTTC. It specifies CASGQGFYNEQFF.

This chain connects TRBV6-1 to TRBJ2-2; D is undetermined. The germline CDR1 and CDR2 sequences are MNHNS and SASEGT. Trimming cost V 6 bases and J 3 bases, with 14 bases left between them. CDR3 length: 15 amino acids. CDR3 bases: TGTGCCAGCAGAACCAGACTTGCCGACACCGGGGAGCTGTTTTTT. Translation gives CASRTRLADTGELFF.

Written as DNA, the CDR3 is TGTGCCAGCAGTTTATACGCGGATCCCTATGGCTACACCTTC. Protein sequence: CASSLYADPYGYTF. The J gene is TRBJ1-2, the V gene TRBV28; D gene unclear. Germline values: CDR1 MDHEN, CDR2 SYDVKM. The CDR3 totals 14 residues. The V and J ends lost 1 base and 4 bases respectively, with 10 bases between them.

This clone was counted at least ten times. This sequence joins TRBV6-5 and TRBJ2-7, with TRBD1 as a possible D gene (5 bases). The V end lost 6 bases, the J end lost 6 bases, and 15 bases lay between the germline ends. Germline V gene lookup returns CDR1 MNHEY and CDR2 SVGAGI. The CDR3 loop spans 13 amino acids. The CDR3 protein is CASSLSQGTEQYF. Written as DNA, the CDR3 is TGTGCCAGCAGCCTCTCCCAGGGTACCGAGCAGTACTTC.

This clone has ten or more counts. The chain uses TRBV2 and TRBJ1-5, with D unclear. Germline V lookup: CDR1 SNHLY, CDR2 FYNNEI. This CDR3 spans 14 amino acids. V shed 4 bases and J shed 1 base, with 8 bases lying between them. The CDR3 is CASSALQSNQPQHF. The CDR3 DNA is TGTGCCAGCAGTGCTCTGCAGAGCAATCAGCCCCAGCATTTT.

The CDR3 reads CASSEGRYLATNEKLFF. CDR3 DNA: TGTGCCAGCAGTGAGGGAAGGTACCTTGCAACTAATGAAAAACTGTTTTTT. This chain joins TRBV6-1 and TRBJ1-4; D gene uncertain. The CDR3 is 17 amino acids. Germline V gene data show CDR1 as MNHNS and CDR2 as SASEGT. The V gene lost 3 bases and the J gene lost 0 bases, with 14 bases spanning the gap.

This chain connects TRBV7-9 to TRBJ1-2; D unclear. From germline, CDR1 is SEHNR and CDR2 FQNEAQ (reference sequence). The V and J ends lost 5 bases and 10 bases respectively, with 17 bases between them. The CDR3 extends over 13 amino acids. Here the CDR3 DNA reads TGTGCCAGCAGCCTCAGAGCGGAAAATGCCTACACCTTC. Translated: CASSLRAENAYTF.

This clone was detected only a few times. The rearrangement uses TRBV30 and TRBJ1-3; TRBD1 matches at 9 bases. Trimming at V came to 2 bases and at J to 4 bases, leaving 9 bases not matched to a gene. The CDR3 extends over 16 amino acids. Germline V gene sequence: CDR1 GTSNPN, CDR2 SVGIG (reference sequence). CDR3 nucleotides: TGTGCCTGGAGTCCCTCATACGGGACAGGGGGAAACACCATATATTTT. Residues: CAWSPSYGTGGNTIYF.

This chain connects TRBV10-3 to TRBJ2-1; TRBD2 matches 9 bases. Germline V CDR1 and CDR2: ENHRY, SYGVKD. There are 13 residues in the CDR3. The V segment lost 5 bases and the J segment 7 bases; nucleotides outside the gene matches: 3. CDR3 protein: CAISQREANEQFF. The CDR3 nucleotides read TGTGCCATCAGTCAGCGGGAGGCTAATGAGCAGTTCTTC.

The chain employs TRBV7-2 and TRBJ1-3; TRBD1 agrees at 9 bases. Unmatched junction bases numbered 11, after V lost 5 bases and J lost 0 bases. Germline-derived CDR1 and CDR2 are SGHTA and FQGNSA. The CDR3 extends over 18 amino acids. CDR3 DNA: TGTGCCAGCAGCGCCGGGACAGGGTCCCCTTTCTCTGGAAACACCATATATTTT. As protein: CASSAGTGSPFSGNTIYF.

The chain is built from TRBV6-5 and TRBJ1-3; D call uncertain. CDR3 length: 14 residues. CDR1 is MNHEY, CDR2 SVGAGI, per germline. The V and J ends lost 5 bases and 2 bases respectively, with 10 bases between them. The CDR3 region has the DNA TGTGCCAGCAGTCGAACGGGGACTGGAAACACCATATATTTT. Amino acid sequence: CASSRTGTGNTIYF.

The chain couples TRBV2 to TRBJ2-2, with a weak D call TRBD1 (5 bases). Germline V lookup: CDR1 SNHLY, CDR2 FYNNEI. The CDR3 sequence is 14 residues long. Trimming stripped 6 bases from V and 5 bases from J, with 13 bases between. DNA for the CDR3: TGTGCCAGCAGAGGTCAGGGAATGACCGGGGAGCTGTTTTTT. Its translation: CASRGQGMTGELFF.

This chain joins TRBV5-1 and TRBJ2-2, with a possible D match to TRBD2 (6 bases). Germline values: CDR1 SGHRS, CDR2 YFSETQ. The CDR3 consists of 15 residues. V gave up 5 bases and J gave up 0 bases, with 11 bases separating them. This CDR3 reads CASRPGLSNTGELFF. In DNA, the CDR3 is TGCGCCAGCAGACCGGGACTCTCGAACACCGGGGAGCTGTTTTTT.